This T cell receptor (beta chain) was documented in a study of T cell changes during pregnancy in multiple sclerosis. V lost 0 bases and J lost 1, with 9 bases in between. CDR1 is SEHNR, CDR2 FQNEAQ, per germline (reference sequence). The CDR3 runs 15 residues. The protocol was immunoSEQ multiplex PCR, while the TCRdb copy is restricted to in-frame clones and leaves out a portion. This table has 90,000 to 95,000 clones, about 94% appearing once. V usage is TRBV7-9 and J usage is TRBJ1-1, with D hard to call. The sample in question was peripheral blood, obtained in the third trimester of pregnancy. The TCR originated in a female donor with multiple sclerosis, enrolled in a pregnancy study. CDR3 bases: TGTGCCAGCAGCTTAGCGCATGGAGGGAACACTGAAGCTTTCTTT. It translates to CASSLAHGGNTEAFF.